This T cell receptor (beta chain) is from a study of blood T cell repertoires in COVID-19. Under the authors' procedure: It was from reference gene primer amplification that nucleated cell counts were estimated. Clones were sequenced by immunoSEQ multiplex PCR, and TCRdb holds only the in-frame ones, with some missing. V, J and clone size derive from that table, while D and trimming were established from the DNA sequence. The sample lists around 370,000 clones, over 70% occurring once. Germline assignment: CDR1 MRHNA and CDR2 SNTAGT. The length of the CDR3 is 20 residues. Unmatched junction bases numbered 17, after V lost 6 bases and J lost 3 bases.

This rearrangement joins TRBV6-4 to TRBJ2-6, with 10 bases that match TRBD1. Sequencing was done on a sample of peripheral blood. The sequence was obtained from a woman between 50 and 59 years old with COVID-19, enrolled during active disease. The CDR3 coding sequence is TGTGCCAGCAGCCGCACCGCTCCGGGACAGGGGTCCATTGGGGCCAACGTCCTGACTTTC. This sequence encodes CASSRTAPGQGSIGANVLTF.